A single sample gave rise to the 7 T cell receptor beta chains below, sequenced in a study of response to subunit inactivated influenza vaccine. TCRdb re-derived calls from the RT-PCR reads in MiXCR, one entry per CDR3 protein. The sample lists 750,000 to 850,000 distinct CDR3 sequences, around 20% occurring once. The sequencing here drew on PBMCs from blood, taken roughly 5 days after vaccination. The receptors were gathered from a man aged 50-59 years who received an inactivated influenza vaccine.

A few counts support this clonotype. CDR3 bases: TGTGCCAGCAGCCAAGATGGATATAGCGGGGGGGATGAGCAGTTCTTC. It specifies CASSQDGYSGGDEQFF. The chain carries TRBV4-2 and TRBJ2-1, with 11 bases fitting TRBD2. The CDR3 is made up of 16 amino acids. Germline V gives CDR1 LGHNA, CDR2 YNFKEQ. V shed 0 bases, J shed 8 bases, and the junction held 6 bases outside the gene matches.

This clonotype occurred a few times. This sequence joins TRBV25-1 and TRBJ2-3, with D tentatively TRBD2 (6 bases). The CDR3 has 14 residues. V was cut by 4 bases and J by 4 bases, with 12 bases left in between. Germline-derived CDR1 and CDR2 are MGHDK and SYGVNS. The CDR3 nucleotides read TGTGCCAGCAGTGCGGGACTTGGCTCAGATACGCAGTATTTT. Protein product: CASSAGLGSDTQYF. The whole variable domain, remainder taken from reference TRBV25-1 and TRBJ2-3, is EADIYQTPRYLVIGTGKKITLECSQTMGHDKMYWYQQDPGMELHLIHYSYGVNSTEKGDLSSESTVSRIRTEHFPLTLESARPSHTSQYLCASSAGLGSDTQYFGPGTRLTVL.

The chain combines TRBV20-1 with TRBJ2-7, with 7 nucleotides matching TRBD1. The V gene's germline CDR1 is DFQATT and CDR2 SNEGSKA (reference sequence). J was trimmed by 3 bases and V by 6 bases; bases with no gene match: 8. The CDR3 is 13 amino acids. CDR3 nucleotides: TGCAGTGCCCTTTGGGACAGCCACTACGAGCAGTACTTC. This gives the protein CSALWDSHYEQYF.

CDR3 in DNA: TGTGCCAGCAGCTTAGGGCAGATGTATGGCTACACCTTC. This gives the protein CASSLGQMYGYTF. V usage is TRBV7-9 and J usage is TRBJ1-2; D unclear. Trimming removed 1 base from V and 5 bases from J, with 8 bases in between. Germline CDR1 is SEHNR and CDR2 is FQNEAQ (reference sequence). The CDR3 has 13 amino acids.

The CDR3, as DNA: TGTGCCATCAGTGAGTCTTGGACAGGGACGAACACTGAAGCTTTCTTT. Its translation: CAISESWTGTNTEAFF. The V gene is TRBV10-3, the J gene TRBJ1-1; 8 nucleotides match TRBD1. V dropped 0 bases and J dropped 1; count of bases not matched to a gene: 4. This CDR3 comprises 16 residues. Germline CDR1 ENHRY, CDR2 SYGVKD.

This clonotype was found a few times. The V gene is TRBV7-9, the J gene TRBJ2-2; D uncertain. Trimming took 2 bases from V and 5 from J, leaving 9 bases between them. The germline gives CDR1 SEHNR, CDR2 FQNEAQ (reference sequence). The CDR3 contains 14 residues. Here the CDR3 reads CASSLMSATGELFF. In DNA, the CDR3 is TGTGCCAGCAGCTTAATGTCGGCGACCGGGGAGCTGTTTTTT.

The sample holds many counts of this clonotype. The J gene is TRBJ1-3, the V gene TRBV4-2; D unclear. The CDR3 runs 15 residues. Trimming stripped 1 base from V and 4 bases from J, with 11 bases between. In germline, CDR1 is LGHNA, CDR2 YNFKEQ. This chain's CDR3 is CASSQALLSGNTIYF. CDR3 bases: TGTGCCAGCAGCCAAGCCCTACTGTCAGGAAACACCATATATTTT.